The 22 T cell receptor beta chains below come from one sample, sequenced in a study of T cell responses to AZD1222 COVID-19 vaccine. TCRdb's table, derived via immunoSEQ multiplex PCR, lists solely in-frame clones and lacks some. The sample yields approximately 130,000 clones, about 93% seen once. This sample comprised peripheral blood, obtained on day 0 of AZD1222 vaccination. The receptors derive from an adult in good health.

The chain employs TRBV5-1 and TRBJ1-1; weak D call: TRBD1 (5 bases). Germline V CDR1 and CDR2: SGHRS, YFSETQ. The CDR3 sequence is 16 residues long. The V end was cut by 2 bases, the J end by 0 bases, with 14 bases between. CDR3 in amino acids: CASSLGQGPLNTEAFF. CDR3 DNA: TGCGCCAGCAGCTTAGGCCAGGGACCCCTGAACACTGAAGCTTTCTTT.

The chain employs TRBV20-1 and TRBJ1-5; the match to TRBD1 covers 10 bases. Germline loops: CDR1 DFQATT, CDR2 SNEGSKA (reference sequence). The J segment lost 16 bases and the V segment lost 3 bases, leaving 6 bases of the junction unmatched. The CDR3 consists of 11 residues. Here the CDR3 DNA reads TGCAGTGCTAGTTTGGGACAGGGGATTCATTTT. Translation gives CSASLGQGIHF.

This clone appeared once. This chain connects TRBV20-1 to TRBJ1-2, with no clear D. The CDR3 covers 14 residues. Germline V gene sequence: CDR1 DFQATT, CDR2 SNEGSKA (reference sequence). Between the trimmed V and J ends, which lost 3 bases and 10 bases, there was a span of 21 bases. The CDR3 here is CSASNGGGSGDYTF. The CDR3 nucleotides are TGCAGTGCTAGTAATGGTGGAGGGTCGGGAGACTACACCTTC.

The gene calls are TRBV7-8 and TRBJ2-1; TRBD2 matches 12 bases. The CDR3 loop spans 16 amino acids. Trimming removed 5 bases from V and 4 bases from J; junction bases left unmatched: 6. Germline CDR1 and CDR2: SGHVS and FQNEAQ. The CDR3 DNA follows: TGTGCCAGCAGCGTACTAGCGGGGGGCACTTACAATGAGCAGTTCTTC. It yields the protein CASSVLAGGTYNEQFF.

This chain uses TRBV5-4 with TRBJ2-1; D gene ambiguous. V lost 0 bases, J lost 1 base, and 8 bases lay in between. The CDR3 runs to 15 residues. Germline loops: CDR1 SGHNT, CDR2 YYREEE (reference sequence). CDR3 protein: CASSLGLVSYNEQFF. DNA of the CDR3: TGTGCCAGCAGCTTGGGCTTGGTTTCCTACAATGAGCAGTTCTTC.

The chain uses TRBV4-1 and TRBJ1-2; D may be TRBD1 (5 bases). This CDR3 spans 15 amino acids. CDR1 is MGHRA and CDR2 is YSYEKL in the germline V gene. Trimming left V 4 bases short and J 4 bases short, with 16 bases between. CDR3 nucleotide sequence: TGCGCCAGCAGCCCCTGGGACGGATCCTTCTATGGCTACACCTTC. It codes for CASSPWDGSFYGYTF.

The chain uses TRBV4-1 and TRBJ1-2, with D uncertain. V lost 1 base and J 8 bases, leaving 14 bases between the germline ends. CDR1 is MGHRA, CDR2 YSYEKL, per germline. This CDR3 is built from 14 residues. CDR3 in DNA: TGCGCCAGCAGCCAAGTACCCGCCTCTCCGGGCTACACCTTC. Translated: CASSQVPASPGYTF.

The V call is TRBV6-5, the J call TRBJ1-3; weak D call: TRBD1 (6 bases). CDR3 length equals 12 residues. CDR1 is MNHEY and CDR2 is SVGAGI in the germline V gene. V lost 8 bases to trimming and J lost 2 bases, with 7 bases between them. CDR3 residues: CASHRAGNTIYF. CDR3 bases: TGTGCCAGCCACAGGGCTGGAAACACCATATATTTT.

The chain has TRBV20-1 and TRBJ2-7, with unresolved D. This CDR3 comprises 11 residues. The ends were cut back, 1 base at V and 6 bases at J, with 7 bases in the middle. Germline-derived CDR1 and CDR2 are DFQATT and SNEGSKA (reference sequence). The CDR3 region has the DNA TGCAGTGCTAGAGGGGCTTCCGAGCAGTACTTC. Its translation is CSARGASEQYF.

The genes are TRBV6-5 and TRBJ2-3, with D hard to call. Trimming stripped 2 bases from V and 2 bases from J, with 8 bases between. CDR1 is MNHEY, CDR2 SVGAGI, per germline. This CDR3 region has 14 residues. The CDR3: CASSYAGATDTQYF. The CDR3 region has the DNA TGTGCCAGCAGTTACGCAGGCGCCACAGATACGCAGTATTTT.

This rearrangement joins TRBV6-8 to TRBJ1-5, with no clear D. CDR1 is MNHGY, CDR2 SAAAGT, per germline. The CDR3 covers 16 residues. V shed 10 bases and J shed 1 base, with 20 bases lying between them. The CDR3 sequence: CATGRVLPISNQPQHF. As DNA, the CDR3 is TGTGCCACCGGGAGGGTACTGCCCATAAGCAATCAGCCCCAGCATTTT.

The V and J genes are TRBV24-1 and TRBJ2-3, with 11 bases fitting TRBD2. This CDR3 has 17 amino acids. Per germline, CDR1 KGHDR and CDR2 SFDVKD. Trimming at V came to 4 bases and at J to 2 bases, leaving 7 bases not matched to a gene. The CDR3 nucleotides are TGTGCCACCAGTGACGCTACTAGCGGGGGCTACACAGATACGCAGTATTTT. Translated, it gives CATSDATSGGYTDTQYF.

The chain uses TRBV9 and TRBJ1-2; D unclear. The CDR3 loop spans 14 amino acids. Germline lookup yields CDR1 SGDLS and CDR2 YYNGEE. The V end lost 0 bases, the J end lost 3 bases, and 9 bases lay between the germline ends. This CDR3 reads CASSVGRLDYGYTF. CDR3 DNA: TGTGCCAGCAGCGTAGGTCGTCTTGACTATGGCTACACCTTC.

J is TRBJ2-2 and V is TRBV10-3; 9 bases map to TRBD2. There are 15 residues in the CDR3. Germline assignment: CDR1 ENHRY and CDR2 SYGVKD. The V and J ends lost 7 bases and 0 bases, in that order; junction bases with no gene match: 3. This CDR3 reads CAITSGGSNTGELFF. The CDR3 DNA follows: TGTGCCATCACCAGCGGGGGGTCGAACACCGGGGAGCTGTTTTTT.

The CDR3 nucleotides are TGTGCCAGCAGCCCCAGTAATCGCCAGGTCAATCAGCCCCAGCATTTT. Translated, it gives CASSPSNRQVNQPQHF. This chain links TRBV7-8 with TRBJ1-5; D unclear. The CDR3 totals 16 residues. Trimming left V 5 bases short and J 3 bases short, with 17 bases between. Germline V gene sequence: CDR1 SGHVS, CDR2 FQNEAQ.

The CDR3 coding sequence is TGTGCCAGCTCACTCAGGGGGCGCACCCGCAATCAGCCCCAGCATTTT. Translating it yields CASSLRGRTRNQPQHF. J is TRBJ1-5 and V is TRBV18; 8 nucleotides match TRBD1. V was pared by 4 bases and J by 2 bases, with 7 bases of the junction left unmatched. Germline assignment: CDR1 KGHSH and CDR2 LQKENI. The CDR3 spans 16 residues.

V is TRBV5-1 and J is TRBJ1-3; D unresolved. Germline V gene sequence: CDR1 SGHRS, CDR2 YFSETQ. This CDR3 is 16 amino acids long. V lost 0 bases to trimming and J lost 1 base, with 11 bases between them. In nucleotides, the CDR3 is TGCGCCAGCAGCTTGGCCGGGGTACCTTCTGGAAACACCATATATTTT. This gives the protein CASSLAGVPSGNTIYF.

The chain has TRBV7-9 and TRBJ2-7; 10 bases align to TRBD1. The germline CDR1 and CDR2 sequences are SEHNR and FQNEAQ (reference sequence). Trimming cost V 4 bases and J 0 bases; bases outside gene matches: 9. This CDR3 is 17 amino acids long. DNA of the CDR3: TGTGCCAGCAGCTCCCTGGGGGGACAGGGGACCTCCTACGAGCAGTACTTC. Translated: CASSSLGGQGTSYEQYF.

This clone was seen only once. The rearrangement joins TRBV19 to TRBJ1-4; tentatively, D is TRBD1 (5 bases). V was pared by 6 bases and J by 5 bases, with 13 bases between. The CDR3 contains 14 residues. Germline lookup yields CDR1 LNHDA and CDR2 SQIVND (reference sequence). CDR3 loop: CASSPRQRNEKLFF. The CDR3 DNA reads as TGTGCCAGTAGCCCTCGACAGAGGAATGAAAAACTGTTTTTT.

The chain's CDR3 is CASSRGVSSGNTIYF. The CDR3 DNA sequence: TGTGCCAGCAGCAGAGGTGTCTCCTCTGGAAACACCATATATTTT. The rearrangement joins TRBV6-5 to TRBJ1-3; no clear D. Trimming took 6 bases from V and 0 from J, leaving 12 bases between them. In germline, CDR1 is MNHEY, CDR2 SVGAGI. This CDR3 is built from 15 residues.

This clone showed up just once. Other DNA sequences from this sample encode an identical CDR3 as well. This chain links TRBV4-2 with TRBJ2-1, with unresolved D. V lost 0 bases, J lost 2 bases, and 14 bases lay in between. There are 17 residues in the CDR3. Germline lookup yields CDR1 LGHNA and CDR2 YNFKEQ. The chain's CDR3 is CASSQDPQGSAYNEQFF. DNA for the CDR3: TGTGCCAGCAGCCAAGATCCCCAAGGGTCGGCCTACAATGAGCAGTTCTTC.

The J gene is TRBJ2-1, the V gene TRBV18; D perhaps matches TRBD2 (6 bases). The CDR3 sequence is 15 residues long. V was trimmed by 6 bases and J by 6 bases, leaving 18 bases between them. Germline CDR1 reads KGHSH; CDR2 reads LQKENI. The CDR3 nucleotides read TGTGCCAGCTCGACGCAGCGGGCGGAGGGCAATGAGCAGTTCTTC. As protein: CASSTQRAEGNEQFF.